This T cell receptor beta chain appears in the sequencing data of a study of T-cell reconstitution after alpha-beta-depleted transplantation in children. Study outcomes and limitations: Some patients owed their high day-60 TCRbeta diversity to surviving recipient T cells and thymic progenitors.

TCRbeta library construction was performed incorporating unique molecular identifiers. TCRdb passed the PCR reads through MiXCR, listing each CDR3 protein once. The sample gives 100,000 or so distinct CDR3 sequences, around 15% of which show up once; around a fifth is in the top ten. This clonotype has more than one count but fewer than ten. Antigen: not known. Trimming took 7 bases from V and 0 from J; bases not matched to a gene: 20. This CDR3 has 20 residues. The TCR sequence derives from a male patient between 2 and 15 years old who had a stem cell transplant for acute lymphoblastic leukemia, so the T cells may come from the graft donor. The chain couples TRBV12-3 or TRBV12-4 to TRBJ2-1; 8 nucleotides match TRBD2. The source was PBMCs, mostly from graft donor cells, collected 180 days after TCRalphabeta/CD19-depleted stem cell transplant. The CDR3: CASTRRGSGADKSSYNEQFF. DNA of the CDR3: TGTGCCAGCACCCGAAGAGGTAGCGGGGCTGACAAGAGCTCCTACAATGAGCAGTTCTTC.